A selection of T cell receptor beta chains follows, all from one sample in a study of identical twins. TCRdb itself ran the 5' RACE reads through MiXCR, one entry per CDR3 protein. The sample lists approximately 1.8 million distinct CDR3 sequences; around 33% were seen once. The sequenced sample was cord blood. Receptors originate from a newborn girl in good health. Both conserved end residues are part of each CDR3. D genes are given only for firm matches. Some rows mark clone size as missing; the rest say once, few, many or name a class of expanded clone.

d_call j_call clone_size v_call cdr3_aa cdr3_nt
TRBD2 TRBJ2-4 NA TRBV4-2 CASSQGLAGGQTEQYF TGTGCCAGCAGCCAAGGTCTAGCGGGGGGGCAGACGGAGCAGTACTTC
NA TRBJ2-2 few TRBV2 CASNQMNTGELFF TGTGCCAGCAATCAGATGAACACCGGGGAGCTGTTTTTT
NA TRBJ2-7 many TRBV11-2 CASSLVRDKKKSYEQYF TGTGCCAGCAGCTTAGTGAGGGACAAAAAAAAATCCTACGAGCAGTACTTC
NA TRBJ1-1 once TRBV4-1 CASRLDRPYTEAFF TGCGCCAGCAGGCTGGACAGACCCTACACTGAAGCTTTCTTT
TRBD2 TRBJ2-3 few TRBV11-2 CASRKTSGISTDTQYF TGTGCCAGCAGGAAGACTAGCGGGATCAGCACAGATACGCAGTATTTT
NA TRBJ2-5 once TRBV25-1 CASSEPGRGNEQYF TGTGCCAGCAGTGAACCAGGACGAGGCAATGAGCAGTACTTC
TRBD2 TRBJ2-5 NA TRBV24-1 CATSDFHLSGGETQYF TGTGCCACCAGTGATTTCCACCTATCGGGAGGGGAGACCCAGTACTTC
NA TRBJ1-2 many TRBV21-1 CASSKGTGQWDYGYTF TGTGCCAGCAGCAAAGGAACTGGACAGTGGGACTATGGCTACACCTTC
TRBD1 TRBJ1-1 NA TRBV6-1 CASSEVTGTEAFF TGTGCCAGCAGTGAAGTGACAGGGACTGAAGCTTTCTTT
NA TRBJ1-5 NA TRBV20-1 CSARNLAGVPQPQHF TGCAGTGCTAGGAATCTGGCAGGGGTCCCTCAGCCCCAGCATTTT
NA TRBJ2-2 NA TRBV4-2 CASSHRINTGELFF TGTGCCAGCAGCCACCGAATAAACACCGGGGAGCTGTTTTTT
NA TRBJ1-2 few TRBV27 CASGTQGAYGYTF TGTGCCAGCGGGACACAGGGAGCCTATGGCTACACCTTC
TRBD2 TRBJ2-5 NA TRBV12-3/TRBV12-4 CASSWEGGPETQYF TGTGCCAGCAGTTGGGAGGGCGGTCCAGAGACCCAGTACTTC
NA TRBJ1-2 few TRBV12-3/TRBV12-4 CASSQPGVYTF TGTGCCAGCAGTCAACCGGGGGTCTACACCTTC
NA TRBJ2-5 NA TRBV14 CASSQAARRRETQYF TGTGCCAGCAGCCAAGCAGCTAGGCGTAGGGAGACCCAGTACTTC
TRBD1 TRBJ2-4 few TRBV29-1 CSARTGGNIQYF TGCAGCGCCCGGACAGGCGGAAACATTCAGTACTTC
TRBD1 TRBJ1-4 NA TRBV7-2 CASSFTGTGEGKLFF TGTGCCAGCAGCTTTACCGGGACAGGGGAGGGAAAACTGTTTTTT
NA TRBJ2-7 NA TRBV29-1 CSVPGTATSSYNEQYF TGCAGCGTGCCCGGGACAGCCACTAGCTCCTACAATGAGCAGTACTTC
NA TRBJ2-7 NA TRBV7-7 CASSLEVHSYEQYF TGTGCTAGCAGCTTAGAAGTCCACTCCTACGAGCAGTACTTC
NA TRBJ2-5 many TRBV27 CASSLRQSSQETQYF TGTGCCAGCAGTTTGAGACAGAGCTCTCAAGAGACCCAGTACTTC
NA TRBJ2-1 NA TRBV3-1 CASNQAASFFSEQFF TGTGCCAGCAACCAAGCGGCCTCCTTTTTTAGTGAGCAGTTCTTC
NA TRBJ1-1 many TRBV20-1 CSASPGNTEAFF TGCAGTGCTAGTCCCGGGAACACTGAAGCTTTCTTT
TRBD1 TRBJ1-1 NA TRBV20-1 CSAKVNRDRGLKMNTEAFF TGCAGTGCTAAAGTCAACCGGGACAGGGGATTAAAAATGAACACTGAAGCTTTCTTT
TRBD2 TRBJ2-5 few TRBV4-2 CASSQDRGIAGVKETQYF TGTGCCAGCAGCCAAGATCGGGGTATAGCGGGAGTAAAAGAGACCCAGTACTTC
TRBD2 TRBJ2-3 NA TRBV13 CASSFGAGERNTQYF TGTGCCAGCAGCTTTGGAGCGGGGGAAAGAAATACGCAGTATTTT
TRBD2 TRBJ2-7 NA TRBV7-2 CASSYGLAGSSYEQYF TGTGCCAGCAGCTATGGACTAGCGGGGAGCTCCTACGAGCAGTACTTC
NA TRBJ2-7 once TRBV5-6 CASSLRGSIYNEQYF TGTGCCAGCAGCTTACGGGGGAGTATCTACAATGAGCAGTACTTC
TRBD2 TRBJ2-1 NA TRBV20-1 CSARDVLAATYNEQFF TGCAGTGCTAGAGATGTGCTAGCGGCAACATACAATGAGCAGTTCTTC
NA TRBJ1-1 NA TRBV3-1 CASTHRAGKNTEAFF TGTGCCAGCACCCACAGGGCGGGCAAGAACACTGAAGCTTTCTTT
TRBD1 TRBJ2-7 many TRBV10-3 CAISERDSSYEQYF TGTGCCATCAGTGAGCGGGACAGCTCCTACGAGCAGTACTTC
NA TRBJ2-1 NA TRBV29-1 CSVALSNEQFF TGCAGCGTCGCGCTAAGCAATGAGCAGTTCTTC
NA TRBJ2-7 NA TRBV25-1 CASRPTGLLHNEQYF TGTGCCAGCAGACCGACCGGCCTCCTACACAATGAGCAGTACTTC
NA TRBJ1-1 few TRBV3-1 CASSPTGLNEAFF TGTGCCAGCAGCCCGACCGGGTTGAATGAAGCTTTCTTT
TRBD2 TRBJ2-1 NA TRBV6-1 CASSEVERDPYEQFF TGTGCCAGCAGTGAAGTTGAGCGGGACCCCTACGAGCAGTTCTTC
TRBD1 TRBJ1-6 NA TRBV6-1 CASARQGNSPLHF TGTGCCAGCGCCCGACAGGGGAATTCACCCCTCCACTTT
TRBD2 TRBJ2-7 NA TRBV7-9 CASTLIAGVGYNEQYF TGTGCCAGCACCCTCATAGCGGGAGTGGGCTACAATGAGCAGTACTTC
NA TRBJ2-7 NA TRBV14 CANAGTDVSGVSYEQYF TGTGCCAACGCCGGGACTGACGTCTCGGGGGTCTCCTACGAGCAGTACTTC
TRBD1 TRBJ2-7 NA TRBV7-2 CASSLGPGQGSNSYEQYF TGTGCCAGCAGCTTAGGACCGGGACAGGGATCCAACTCCTACGAGCAGTACTTC
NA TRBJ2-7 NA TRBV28 CASSLVIKTYEQYF TGTGCCAGCAGTTTAGTAATCAAAACCTACGAGCAGTACTTC
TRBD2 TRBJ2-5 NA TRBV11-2 CASGTMQLAGFSETQYF TGTGCCAGCGGCACTATGCAGCTAGCGGGCTTCTCGGAGACCCAGTACTTC
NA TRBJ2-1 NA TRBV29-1 CSVEVPRGDEQFF TGCAGCGTTGAAGTCCCCAGGGGGGATGAGCAGTTCTTC
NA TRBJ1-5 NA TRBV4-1 CASNSGFSNQPQHF TGCGCCAGCAACTCAGGGTTCAGCAATCAGCCCCAGCATTTT
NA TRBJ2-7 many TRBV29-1 CSAGGPSYEQYF TGCAGCGCAGGAGGCCCCTCCTACGAGCAGTACTTC
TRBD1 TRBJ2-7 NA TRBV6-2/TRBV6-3 CASRTRTGNEQYF TGTGCCAGCAGGACGCGGACAGGGAACGAGCAGTACTTC